One sample yielded the 9 T cell receptor beta chains listed below, sequenced in a study of cytomegalovirus exposure and HLA in healthy donors. The primer mix had 60 Vbeta and 13 Jbeta primers. Assay used: immunoSEQ multiplex PCR; TCRdb lists only in-frame clones, some missing. The table includes about 110,000 clones, around 74% detected once. Sequencing was performed on PBMCs. Receptors were obtained from a man between 25 and 39 years old in good health and CMV-seropositive.

This clone showed up just a few times. Relative to the germline gene, one junction end is altered; a read error may explain this. This specimen includes other DNA sequences encoding the same CDR3. The CDR3 DNA reads as TGCGCCAGCAGCTGGGACAGGGCTACCTACGAGCCCTACTTC. Protein product: CASSWDRATYEPYF. The J gene is TRBJ2-7, the V gene TRBV7-9, with 9 nucleotides matching TRBD1. Germline CDR1 reads SEHNR; CDR2 reads FQNEAQ (reference sequence). CDR3 length: 14 amino acids.

The V and J genes are TRBV11-2 and TRBJ2-5, with a tentative D call TRBD1 (6 bases). The DNA end favors TRBJ2-7, so the J call may be wrong. The CDR3 runs to 14 residues. The germline V gene encodes CDR1 SGHAT and CDR2 FQNNGV. CDR3 in amino acids: CASTRDIPSYEQYF. DNA for the CDR3: TGTGCCAGCACCCGGGACATACCCTCCTACGAGCAGTACTTC.

This chain uses TRBV30 with TRBJ2-7; 12 positions match TRBD2. The CDR3 has 14 amino acids. V gave up 1 base and J gave up 6 bases; unmatched junction bases: 4. The germline gives CDR1 GTSNPN, CDR2 SVGIG (reference sequence). This chain's CDR3 is CAWSGLAGGPEQYF. The CDR3 DNA reads as TGTGCCTGGAGTGGGCTAGCGGGGGGGCCCGAGCAGTACTTC.

The rearrangement links TRBV2 to TRBJ2-7; D is uncertain. V lost 3 bases and J lost 4, with 16 bases in between. The CDR3 has 15 residues. CDR1 and CDR2 (germline): SNHLY, FYNNEI. CDR3 amino acids: CASSDPGDPLYEQYF. Here the CDR3 DNA reads TGTGCCAGCAGTGATCCGGGTGACCCTCTTTACGAGCAGTACTTC. Looking up the rest from reference TRBV2 and TRBJ2-7 gives the full variable domain: EPEVTQTPSHQVTQMGQEVILRCVPISNHLYFYWYRQILGQKVEFLVSFYNNEISEKSEIFDDQFSVERPDGSNFTLKIRSTKLEDSAMYFCASSDPGDPLYEQYFGPGTRLTVT.

The chain uses TRBV28 and TRBJ1-1; D ambiguous. CDR3 length: 14 amino acids. V lost 7 bases to trimming and J lost 1 base, with 13 bases between them. Germline V gene sequence: CDR1 MDHEN, CDR2 SYDVKM. CDR3 region: CASNFWATNTEAFF. The DNA of the CDR3 is TGTGCCAGCAACTTTTGGGCGACGAACACTGAAGCTTTCTTT.

The chain couples TRBV28 to TRBJ2-7; a weak D match, TRBD2 (5 bases). Germline CDR1 reads MDHEN; CDR2 reads SYDVKM. The CDR3 has 13 amino acids. Trimming left V 7 bases short and J 5 bases short, with 15 bases between. CDR3 bases: TGTGCCAGCACCGGAGGACCTCGGGACGAGCAGTACTTC. It is translated as CASTGGPRDEQYF.

There are a few counts of this clone. The chain recombines TRBV7-2 with TRBJ2-3; TRBD2 is a possible D gene (5 bases). The V end lost 1 base, the J end lost 4 bases, and 12 bases lay between the germline ends. Germline-derived CDR1 and CDR2 are SGHTA and FQGNSA. This CDR3 has 15 residues. CDR3 bases: TGTGCCAGCAGCTTAGTCGCGGGTTGGGCAGATACGCAGTATTTT. It is translated as CASSLVAGWADTQYF. Based on the CDR3 plus reference TRBV7-2 and TRBJ2-3, the full variable domain is GAGVSQSPSNKVTEKGKDVELRCDPISGHTALYWYRQSLGQGLEFLIYFQGNSAPDKSGLPSDRFSAERTGGSVSTLTIQRTQQEDSAVYLCASSLVAGWADTQYFGPGTRLTVL.

This chain connects TRBV30 to TRBJ1-3; D is ambiguous. V lost 0 bases and J 0 bases, leaving 12 bases between the germline ends. From germline, CDR1 is GTSNPN and CDR2 SVGIG (reference sequence). The CDR3 is 16 residues long. This CDR3 is CAWSVFGGSSGNTIYF. In nucleotides, the CDR3 is TGTGCCTGGAGTGTATTCGGCGGAAGCTCTGGAAACACCATATATTTT.

This sequence joins TRBV9 and TRBJ2-5; D is perhaps TRBD2 (5 bases). Germline CDR1 reads SGDLS; CDR2 reads YYNGEE. The germline V and J ends were trimmed by 2 bases and 0 bases, with 8 bases remaining between them. The CDR3 is 14 amino acids. CDR3 sequence: CASSVGSYQETQYF. The CDR3 DNA sequence: TGTGCCAGCAGCGTGGGGAGTTACCAAGAGACCCAGTACTTC.